The 13 T cell receptor beta chains below come from one sample, sequenced in a study of control samples from healthy donors and cancer patients. Clones were read by immunoSEQ multiplex PCR, and TCRdb kept only the in-frame ones, dropping some. The sample records 88,000 or so clones, 90% to 95% being singletons. Sequenced input: blood. Source of these receptors: a woman under 30 in good health.

The rearrangement joins TRBV5-4 to TRBJ1-2; maybe TRBD1 (6 bases). CDR3 length equals 13 residues. Trimming left V 4 bases short and J 8 bases short, with 15 bases between. CDR1 is SGHNT and CDR2 is YYREEE in the germline V gene (reference sequence). CDR3 DNA: TGTGCCAGCAGCCTGACGGGGGGGCACGGCTACACCTTC. This codes for CASSLTGGHGYTF.

This rearrangement joins TRBV28 to TRBJ1-1; no reliable D call. The CDR3 extends over 12 amino acids. From germline, CDR1 is MDHEN and CDR2 SYDVKM. V lost 5 bases and J lost 7, with 11 bases in between. This chain's CDR3 is CASSIGVGEAFF. The CDR3 DNA follows: TGTGCCAGCAGTATCGGGGTTGGTGAAGCTTTCTTT.

This clone was seen a handful of times. The rearrangement uses TRBV9 and TRBJ2-2; 11 bases are a match to TRBD2. Germline V gene lookup returns CDR1 SGDLS and CDR2 YYNGEE. Trimming took 6 bases from V and 2 from J; bases not matched to a gene: 6. The CDR3 covers 16 residues. The CDR3 reads CASTPGTSGNTGELFF. The CDR3, as DNA: TGTGCCAGCACCCCAGGGACTAGCGGTAACACCGGGGAGCTGTTTTTT.

The V and J genes are TRBV5-4 and TRBJ1-1; D perhaps matches TRBD1 (5 bases). Trimming took off 0 bases at V and 8 bases at J, with 11 bases between the two ends. CDR1 and CDR2 from the germline V gene are SGHNT and YYREEE (reference sequence). The CDR3 consists of 13 residues. The CDR3: CASSLAGGSEAFF. CDR3 DNA: TGTGCCAGCAGCTTGGCTGGGGGTTCAGAAGCTTTCTTT. Filled out from reference TRBV5-4 and TRBJ1-1, the complete variable domain reads ETGVTQSPTHLIKTRGQQVTLRCSSQSGHNTVSWYQQALGQGPQFIFQYYREEENGRGNFPPRFSGLQFPNYSSELNVNALELDDSALYLCASSLAGGSEAFFGQGTRLTVV.

The chain is built from TRBV6-2 or TRBV6-3 and TRBJ1-5, with D possibly being TRBD1 (6 bases). Germline V gene data show CDR1 as MNHEY and CDR2 as SVGEGT. With 3 bases removed from V and 4 bases from J, the gap between germline ends came to 13 bases. The CDR3 extends over 15 amino acids. The CDR3 loop reads CASSYTGRLNQPQHF. DNA for the CDR3: TGTGCCAGCAGTTATACAGGGAGGTTGAATCAGCCCCAGCATTTT.

The J gene is TRBJ2-2, the V gene TRBV4-1, with TRBD2 identical over 7 bases. Germline trimming cut 1 base from V and 2 bases from J; bases unmatched to any gene: 7. The CDR3 is 17 amino acids. The germline V gene has CDR1 MGHRA and CDR2 YSYEKL. The CDR3 bases are TGCGCCAGCAGCCAAGTTTCGGGGGGAGGTAACACCGGGGAGCTGTTTTTT. It codes for CASSQVSGGGNTGELFF.

V and J are TRBV19 and TRBJ2-5; TRBD2 aligns across 10 bases. V was clipped by 6 bases and J by 3 bases; unmatched bases: 1. Germline CDR1 reads LNHDA; CDR2 reads SQIVND (reference sequence). The CDR3 length is 13 residues. CDR3: CASRGTSEETQYF. The CDR3 region has the DNA TGTGCCAGTAGGGGGACTAGCGAAGAGACCCAGTACTTC.

This chain links TRBV27 with TRBJ1-1, with unresolved D. V was clipped by 6 bases and J by 0 bases, with 14 bases between them. Germline loops: CDR1 MNHEY, CDR2 SMNVEV (reference sequence). This CDR3 region has 15 residues. The CDR3 reads CASSLRAGVNTEAFF. As DNA, the CDR3 is TGTGCCAGCAGCCTAAGGGCAGGAGTGAACACTGAAGCTTTCTTT.

This chain connects TRBV28 to TRBJ2-7; TRBD2 matches at 10 bases. The CDR3 length is 14 residues. Germline-derived CDR1 and CDR2 are MDHEN and SYDVKM. Losses at the gene ends were 6 bases for V and 7 bases for J; bases not matched to a gene: 9. CDR3 loop: CASRSSGSLYEQYF. CDR3 DNA sequence: TGTGCCAGCAGGTCTAGCGGGAGTTTATATGAGCAGTACTTC.

The chain links TRBV10-1 to TRBJ1-2; 7 bases are a match to TRBD1. The CDR3 runs 13 residues. J gave up 3 bases and V 7 bases, and 5 bases lay outside the gene matches. Germline assignment: CDR1 WNHNN and CDR2 SYGVQD (reference sequence). CDR3 nucleotide sequence: TGCGCCAGCAAAAATGACAGGGACTATGGCTACACCTTC. Its translation: CASKNDRDYGYTF.

The V gene is TRBV5-8, the J gene TRBJ1-4, with a weak D call TRBD1 (5 bases). The V end lost 0 bases, the J end lost 0 bases, and 9 bases lay between the germline ends. The germline gives CDR1 SGHTS, CDR2 YDEGEE. The CDR3 totals 16 residues. CDR3 nucleotide sequence: TGTGCCAGCAGCTTGGGACAGACGGCAACTAATGAAAAACTGTTTTTT. This translates into CASSLGQTATNEKLFF.

The count of this clone is one. V is TRBV9 and J is TRBJ1-3; no reliable D call. The CDR3 covers 14 residues. Germline CDR1 reads SGDLS; CDR2 reads YYNGEE. V lost 0 bases and J 4 bases, leaving 8 bases between the germline ends. In nucleotides, the CDR3 is TGTGCCAGCAGCGTAGCGGGGAAAGGAAACACCATATATTTT. The encoded protein is CASSVAGKGNTIYF.

This chain uses TRBV27 with TRBJ1-1, with 9 positions matching TRBD1. The J segment lost 0 bases and the V segment lost 5 bases, leaving 7 bases of the junction unmatched. The CDR3 is 16 residues long. Germline CDR1 reads MNHEY; CDR2 reads SMNVEV (reference sequence). CDR3 region: CASSITGGGMNTEAFF. The CDR3 DNA is TGTGCCAGCAGTATTACAGGGGGCGGGATGAACACTGAAGCTTTCTTT.